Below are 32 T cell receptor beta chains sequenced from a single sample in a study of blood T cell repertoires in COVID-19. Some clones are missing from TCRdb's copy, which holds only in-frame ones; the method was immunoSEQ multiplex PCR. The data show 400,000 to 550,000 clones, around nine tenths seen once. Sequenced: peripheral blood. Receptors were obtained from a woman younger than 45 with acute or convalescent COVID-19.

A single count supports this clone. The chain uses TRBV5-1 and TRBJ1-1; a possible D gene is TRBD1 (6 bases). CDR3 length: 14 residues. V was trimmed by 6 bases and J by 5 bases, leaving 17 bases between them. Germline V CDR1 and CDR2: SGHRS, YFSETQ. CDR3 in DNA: TGCGCCAGCACGTCAGGGGTGGTGACAACTGAAGCTTTCTTT. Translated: CASTSGVVTTEAFF.

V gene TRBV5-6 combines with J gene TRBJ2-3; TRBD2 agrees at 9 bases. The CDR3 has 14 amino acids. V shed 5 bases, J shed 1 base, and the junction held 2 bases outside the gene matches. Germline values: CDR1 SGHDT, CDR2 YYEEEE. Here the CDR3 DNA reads TGTGCCAGCAGTGAGCGGGGGGGCACAGATACGCAGTATTTT. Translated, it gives CASSERGGTDTQYF.

The CDR3 sequence: CASSHGQYNEQFF. The DNA for the CDR3 is TGTGCCAGCAGCCACGGACAGTACAATGAGCAGTTCTTC. This chain links TRBV3-1 (or the pseudogene TRBV3-2) with TRBJ2-1, with D possibly being TRBD1 (6 bases). Per the germline V gene, CDR1 is LGHDT and CDR2 is YNNKEL (reference sequence). V lost 3 bases and J 4 bases, leaving 7 bases between the germline ends. The CDR3 extends over 13 amino acids.

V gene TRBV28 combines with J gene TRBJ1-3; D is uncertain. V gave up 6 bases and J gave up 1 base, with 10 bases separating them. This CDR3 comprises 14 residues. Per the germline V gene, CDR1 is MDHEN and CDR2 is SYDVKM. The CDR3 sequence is CASRPVVSGNTIYF. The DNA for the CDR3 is TGTGCCAGCAGACCGGTAGTTTCTGGAAACACCATATATTTT.

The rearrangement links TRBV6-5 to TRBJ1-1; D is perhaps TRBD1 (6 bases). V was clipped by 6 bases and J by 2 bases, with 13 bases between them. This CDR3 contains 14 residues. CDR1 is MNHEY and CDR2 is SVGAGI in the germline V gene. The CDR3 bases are TGTGCCAGCAGCGGAAACAGGGTCAACACTGAAGCTTTCTTT. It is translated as CASSGNRVNTEAFF.

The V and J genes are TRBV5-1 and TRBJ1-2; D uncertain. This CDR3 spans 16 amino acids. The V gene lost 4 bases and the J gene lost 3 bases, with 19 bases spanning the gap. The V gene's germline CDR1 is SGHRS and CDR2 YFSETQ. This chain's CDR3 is CASSPREGRVDYGYTF. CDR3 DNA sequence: TGCGCCAGCAGCCCTAGGGAAGGGAGGGTTGACTATGGCTACACCTTC.

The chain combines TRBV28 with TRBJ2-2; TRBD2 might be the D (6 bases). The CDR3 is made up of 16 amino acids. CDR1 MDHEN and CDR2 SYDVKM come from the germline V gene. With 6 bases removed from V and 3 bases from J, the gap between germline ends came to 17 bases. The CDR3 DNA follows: TGTGCCAGCAGCCCGATTATGGGCGGGGACACCGGGGAGCTGTTTTTT. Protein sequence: CASSPIMGGDTGELFF.

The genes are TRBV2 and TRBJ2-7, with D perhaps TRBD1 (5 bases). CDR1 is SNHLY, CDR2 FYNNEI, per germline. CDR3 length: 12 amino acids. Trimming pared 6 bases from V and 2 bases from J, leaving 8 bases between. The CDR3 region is CASSDSTYEQYF. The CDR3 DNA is TGTGCCAGCAGCGACAGCACCTACGAGCAGTACTTC.

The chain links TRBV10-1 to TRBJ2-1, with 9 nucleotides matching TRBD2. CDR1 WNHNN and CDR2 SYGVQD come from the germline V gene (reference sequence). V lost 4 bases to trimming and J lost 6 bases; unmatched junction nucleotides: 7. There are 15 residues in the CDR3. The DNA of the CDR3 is TGCGCCAGCAGTGCGGCGGGGGGGCCCGGCAATGAGCAGTTCTTC. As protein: CASSAAGGPGNEQFF.

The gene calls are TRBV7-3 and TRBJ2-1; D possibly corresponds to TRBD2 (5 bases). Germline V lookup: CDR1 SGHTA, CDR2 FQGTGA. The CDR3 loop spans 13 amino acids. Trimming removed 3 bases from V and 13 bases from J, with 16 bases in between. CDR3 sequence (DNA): TGTGCCAGCAGCTTTGGTGCGGGTGTCGTCCAGTTCTTC. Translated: CASSFGAGVVQFF.

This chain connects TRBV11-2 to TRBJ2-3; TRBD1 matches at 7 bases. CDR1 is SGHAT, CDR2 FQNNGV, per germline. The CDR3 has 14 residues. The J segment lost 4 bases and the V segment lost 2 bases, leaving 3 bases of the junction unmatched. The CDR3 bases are TGTGCCAGCAGCTTAAACAGGGGACCAGATACGCAGTATTTT. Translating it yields CASSLNRGPDTQYF.

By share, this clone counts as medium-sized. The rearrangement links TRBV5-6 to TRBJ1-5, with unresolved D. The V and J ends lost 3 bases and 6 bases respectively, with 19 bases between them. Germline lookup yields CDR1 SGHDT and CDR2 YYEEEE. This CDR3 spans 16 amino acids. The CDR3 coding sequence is TGTGCCAGCAGCTCATCGAAAAGACAAAGTACTCAGCCCCAGCATTTT. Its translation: CASSSSKRQSTQPQHF.

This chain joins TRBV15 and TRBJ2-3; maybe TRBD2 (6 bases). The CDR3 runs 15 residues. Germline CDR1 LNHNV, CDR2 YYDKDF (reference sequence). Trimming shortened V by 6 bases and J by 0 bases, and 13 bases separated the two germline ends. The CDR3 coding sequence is TGTGCCACCAGAGCTGGACTAACCAGCACAGATACGCAGTATTTT. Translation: CATRAGLTSTDTQYF. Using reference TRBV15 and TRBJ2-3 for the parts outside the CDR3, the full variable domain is DAMVIQNPRYQVTQFGKPVTLSCSQTLNHNVMYWYQQKSSQAPKLLFHYYDKDFNNEADTPDNFQSRRPNTSFCFLDIRSPGLGDTAMYLCATRAGLTSTDTQYFGPGTRLTVL.

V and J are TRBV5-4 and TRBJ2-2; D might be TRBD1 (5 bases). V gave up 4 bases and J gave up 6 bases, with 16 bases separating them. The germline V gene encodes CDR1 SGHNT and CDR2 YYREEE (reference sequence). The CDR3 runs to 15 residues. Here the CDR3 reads CASSPEIARAGELFF. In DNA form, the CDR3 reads TGTGCCAGCAGCCCCGAAATCGCCAGGGCCGGGGAGCTGTTTTTT.

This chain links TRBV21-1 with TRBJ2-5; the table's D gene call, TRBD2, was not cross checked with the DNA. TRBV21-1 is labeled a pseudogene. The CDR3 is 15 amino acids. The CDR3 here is CASSKIARGAETQYF. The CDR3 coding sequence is TGTGCCAGCAGCAAAATCGCGCGGGGGGCAGAGACCCAGTACTTC.

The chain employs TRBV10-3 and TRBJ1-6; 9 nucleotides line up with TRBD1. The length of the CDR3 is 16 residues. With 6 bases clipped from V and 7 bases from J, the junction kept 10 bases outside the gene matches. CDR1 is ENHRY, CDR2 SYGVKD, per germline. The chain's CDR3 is CAISLTDRGRNSPLHF. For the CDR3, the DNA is TGTGCCATCAGCCTAACGGACAGGGGAAGGAATTCACCCCTCCACTTT.

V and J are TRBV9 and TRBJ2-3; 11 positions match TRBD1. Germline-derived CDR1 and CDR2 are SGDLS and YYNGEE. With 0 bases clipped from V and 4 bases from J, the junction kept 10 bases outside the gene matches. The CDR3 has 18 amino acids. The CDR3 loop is CASSVEDYGTGGPDTQYF. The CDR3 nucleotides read TGTGCCAGCAGCGTAGAAGACTATGGGACAGGGGGTCCAGATACGCAGTATTTT.

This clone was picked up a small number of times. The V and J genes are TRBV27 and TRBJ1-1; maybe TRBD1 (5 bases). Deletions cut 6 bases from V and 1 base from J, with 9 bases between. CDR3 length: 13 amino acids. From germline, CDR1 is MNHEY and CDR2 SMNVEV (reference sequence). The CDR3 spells CASRGTTNTEAFF. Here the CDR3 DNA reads TGTGCCAGCAGGGGGACTACGAACACTGAAGCTTTCTTT.

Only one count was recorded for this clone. The CDR3 DNA sequence: TGCGCCAGCAGTGGGGACAGGGAGGGCGCTTTCTTT. This translates into CASSGDREGAFF. V and J are TRBV10-1 and TRBJ1-1; 9 nucleotides match TRBD1. The CDR3 is 12 residues long. Germline V CDR1 and CDR2: WNHNN, SYGVQD (reference sequence). V trimming: 4 bases; J trimming: 11 bases; junction bases outside the gene matches: 5.

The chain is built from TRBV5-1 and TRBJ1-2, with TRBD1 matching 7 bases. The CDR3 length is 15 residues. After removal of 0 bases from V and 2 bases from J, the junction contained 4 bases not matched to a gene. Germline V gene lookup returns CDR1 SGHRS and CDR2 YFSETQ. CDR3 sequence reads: CASSLEGGGNYGYTF. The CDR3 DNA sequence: TGCGCCAGCAGCTTGGAAGGGGGCGGGAACTATGGCTACACCTTC.

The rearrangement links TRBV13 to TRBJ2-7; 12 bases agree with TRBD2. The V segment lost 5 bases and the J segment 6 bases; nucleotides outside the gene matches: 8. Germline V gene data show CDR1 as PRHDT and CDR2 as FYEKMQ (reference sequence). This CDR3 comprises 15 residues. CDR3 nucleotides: TGTGCCAGCAGCCCCGCACTAGCGGGGGGTGGCGAGCAGTACTTC. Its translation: CASSPALAGGGEQYF.

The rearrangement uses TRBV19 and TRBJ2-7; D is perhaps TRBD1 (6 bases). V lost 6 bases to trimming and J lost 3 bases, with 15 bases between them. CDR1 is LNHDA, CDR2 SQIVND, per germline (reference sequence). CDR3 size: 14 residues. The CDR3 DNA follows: TGTGCCAGTAGCCCAGGGGTAGGGGTCTACGAGCAGTACTTC. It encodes CASSPGVGVYEQYF. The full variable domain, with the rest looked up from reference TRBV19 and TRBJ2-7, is DGGITQSPKYLFRKEGQNVTLSCEQNLNHDAMYWYRQDPGQGLRLIYYSQIVNDFQKGDIAEGYSVSREKKESFPLTVTSAQKNPTAFYLCASSPGVGVYEQYFGPGTRLTVT.

The CDR3 sequence: CASSDTPQGNHEQYF. In DNA, the CDR3 is TGCGCCAGCAGCGATACCCCCCAGGGGAACCACGAGCAGTACTTC. The genes are TRBV4-1 and TRBJ2-7; TRBD1 is a possible D gene (6 bases). The CDR3 consists of 15 residues. CDR1 is MGHRA and CDR2 is YSYEKL in the germline V gene. Trimming left V 5 bases short and J 5 bases short, with 19 bases between.

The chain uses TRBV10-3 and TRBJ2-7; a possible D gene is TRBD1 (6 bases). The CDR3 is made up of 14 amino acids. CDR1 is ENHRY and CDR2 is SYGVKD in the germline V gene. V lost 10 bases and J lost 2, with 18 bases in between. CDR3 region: CATSPGQRTYEQYF. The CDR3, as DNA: TGTGCCACCAGCCCAGGACAGAGAACCTACGAGCAGTACTTC.

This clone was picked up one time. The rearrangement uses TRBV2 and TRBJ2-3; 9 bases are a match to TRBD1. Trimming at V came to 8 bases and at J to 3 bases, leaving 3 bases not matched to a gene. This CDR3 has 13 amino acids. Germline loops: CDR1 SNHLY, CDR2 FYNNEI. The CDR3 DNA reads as TGTGCCAGCGACAGGGGGGGGACAGATACGCAGTATTTT. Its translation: CASDRGGTDTQYF.

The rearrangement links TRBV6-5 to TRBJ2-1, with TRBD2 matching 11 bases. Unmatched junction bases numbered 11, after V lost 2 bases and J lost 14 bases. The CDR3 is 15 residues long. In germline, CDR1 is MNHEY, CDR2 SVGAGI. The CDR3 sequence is CASSYGTSGVLGKFF. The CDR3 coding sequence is TGTGCCAGCAGTTACGGGACTAGCGGCGTCCTCGGGAAGTTCTTC.

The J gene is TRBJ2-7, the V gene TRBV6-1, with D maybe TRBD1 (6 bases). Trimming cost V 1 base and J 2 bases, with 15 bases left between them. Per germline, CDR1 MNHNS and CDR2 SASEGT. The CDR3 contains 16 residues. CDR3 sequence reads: CASSEVGGKKAYEQYF. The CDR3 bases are TGTGCCAGCAGTGAAGTAGGGGGAAAGAAAGCCTACGAGCAGTACTTC.

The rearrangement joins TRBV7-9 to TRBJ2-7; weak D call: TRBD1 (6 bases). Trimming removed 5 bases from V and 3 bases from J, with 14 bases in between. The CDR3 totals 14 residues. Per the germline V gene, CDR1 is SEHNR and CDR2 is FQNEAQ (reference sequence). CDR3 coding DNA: TGTGCCAGCAGCCACCGGACAGCCTACTACGAGCAGTACTTC. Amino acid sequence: CASSHRTAYYEQYF.

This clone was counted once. The CDR3 sequence: CASSSSPSEKLFF. The CDR3 DNA reads TGCGCCAGCAGCTCCTCTCCCAGTGAAAAACTGTTTTTT. The chain employs TRBV5-1 and TRBJ1-4; D is unresolved. Trimming took 3 bases from V and 7 from J, leaving 10 bases between them. Germline V lookup: CDR1 SGHRS, CDR2 YFSETQ. The length of the CDR3 is 13 residues.

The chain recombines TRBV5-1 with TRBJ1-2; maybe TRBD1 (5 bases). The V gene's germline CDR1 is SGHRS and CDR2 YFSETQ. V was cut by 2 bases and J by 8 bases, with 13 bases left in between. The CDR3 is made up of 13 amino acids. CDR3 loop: CASSFTWQGGYTF. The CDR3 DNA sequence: TGCGCCAGCAGCTTTACATGGCAGGGCGGCTACACCTTC.

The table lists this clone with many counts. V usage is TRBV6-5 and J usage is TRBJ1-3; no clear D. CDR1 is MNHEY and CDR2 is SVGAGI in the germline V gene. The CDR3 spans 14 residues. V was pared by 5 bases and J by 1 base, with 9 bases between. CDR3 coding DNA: TGTGCCAGCAGTCCCTTGGCTTCTGGAAACACCATATATTTT. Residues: CASSPLASGNTIYF.

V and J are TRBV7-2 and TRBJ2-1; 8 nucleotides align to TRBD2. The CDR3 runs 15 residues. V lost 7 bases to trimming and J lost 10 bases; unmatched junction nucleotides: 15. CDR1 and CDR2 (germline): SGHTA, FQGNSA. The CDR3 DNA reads TGTGCCAGCACCCTCTACAGGGCCGGGGGGGAAGAGCAGTTCTTC. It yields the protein CASTLYRAGGEEQFF.